Presented here are 30 T cell receptor beta chains from one specimen sequenced in a study of pediatric ulcerative colitis. The rectum was sampled with one to two pinch biopsies at colonoscopy. Measured with immunoSEQ multiplex PCR; TCRdb has only the in-frame clones, and not every one. The repertoire includes 17,000 or so clones, 74% of them detected once, and 3.4% sits in the top ten. What was sequenced was gut tissue. These receptors were collected from a girl between 5 and 17 years old with moderate ulcerative colitis.

The chain joins TRBV5-1 to TRBJ2-1; maybe TRBD1 (5 bases). V was trimmed by 4 bases and J by 2 bases, leaving 13 bases between them. Germline-derived CDR1 and CDR2 are SGHRS and YFSETQ. This CDR3 contains 15 residues. CDR3 amino acids: CASSPRQLAYNEQFF. Written as DNA, the CDR3 is TGCGCCAGCAGCCCGAGACAGTTGGCCTACAATGAGCAGTTCTTC.

The J gene is TRBJ1-3, the V gene TRBV27; TRBD1 matches at 9 bases. With V trimmed by 6 bases and J by 0 bases, 9 bases remained unmatched. The CDR3 runs to 17 residues. Germline V gives CDR1 MNHEY, CDR2 SMNVEV (reference sequence). CDR3: CASRNRDRVISGNTIYF. The CDR3 DNA follows: TGTGCCAGCAGGAACCGGGACAGGGTGATCTCTGGAAACACCATATATTTT.

The chain couples TRBV5-6 to TRBJ2-3; 10 bases agree with TRBD1. Per the germline V gene, CDR1 is SGHDT and CDR2 is YYEEEE. The CDR3 is made up of 14 amino acids. Trimming took 7 bases from V and 3 from J; bases not matched to a gene: 5. CDR3 in amino acids: CASRGTGVTDTQYF. The CDR3 DNA sequence: TGTGCCAGCCGGGGGACAGGGGTGACAGATACGCAGTATTTT.

This clone has more than one count but fewer than ten. The rearrangement links TRBV7-6 to TRBJ1-3; 9 bases fit TRBD1. This CDR3 spans 17 amino acids. The ends lost 5 bases at V and 0 bases at J; junction bases unmatched: 8. The V gene's germline CDR1 is SGHVS and CDR2 FNYEAQ. The chain's CDR3 is CASSRTGQGSSGNTIYF. The CDR3 bases are TGTGCCAGCAGCCGTACTGGACAGGGGAGCTCTGGAAACACCATATATTTT.

The gene calls are TRBV6-1 and TRBJ2-4; D is undetermined. Germline V gene lookup returns CDR1 MNHNS and CDR2 SASEGT. V shed 1 base and J shed 0 bases, with 4 bases lying between them. CDR3 size: 14 residues. The CDR3 sequence is CASSEVLAKNIQYF. The CDR3 region has the DNA TGTGCCAGCAGTGAAGTTTTAGCCAAAAACATTCAGTACTTC.

This clone appeared once. V is TRBV5-1 and J is TRBJ2-3; D possibly matches TRBD1 or TRBD2 (6 bases each). This CDR3 spans 16 amino acids. Trimming left V 4 bases short and J 4 bases short, with 19 bases between. Germline CDR1 reads SGHRS; CDR2 reads YFSETQ. The CDR3 here is CASSPPGAGSADTQYF. CDR3 nucleotide sequence: TGCGCCAGCAGCCCCCCAGGGGCGGGATCAGCAGATACGCAGTATTTT. Complete variable domain (other parts from reference TRBV5-1 and TRBJ2-3): KAGVTQTPRYLIKTRGQQVTLSCSPISGHRSVSWYQQTPGQGLQFLFEYFSETQRNKGNFPGRFSGRQFSNSRSEMNVSTLELGDSALYLCASSPPGAGSADTQYFGPGTRLTVL.

The chain recombines TRBV7-9 with TRBJ1-2; possibly TRBD1 for D (5 bases). This CDR3 contains 15 residues. V was clipped by 1 base and J by 1 base, with 10 bases between them. The germline V gene has CDR1 SEHNR and CDR2 FQNEAQ (reference sequence). CDR3 in amino acids: CASSLVFRVNYGYTF. For the CDR3, the DNA is TGTGCCAGCAGCTTAGTCTTCAGGGTTAACTATGGCTACACCTTC.

In the case of this clone: At the DNA level, this CDR3 is encoded by other sequences in the same sample as well. The CDR3 region is CASSFPGGPSGELFF. In DNA, the CDR3 is TGCGCCAGCAGCTTCCCGGGAGGGCCGTCCGGGGAGCTGTTTTTT. The chain carries TRBV5-1 and TRBJ2-2; 8 bases line up with TRBD2. The CDR3 is 15 amino acids. V lost 2 bases and J lost 6; bases outside the gene matches: 6. Germline-derived CDR1 and CDR2 are SGHRS and YFSETQ.

The CDR3 DNA sequence: TGTGCCAGCAGCCCCTTAATGTCAGGGAGACTACAAGAGACCCAGTACTTC. This encodes CASSPLMSGRLQETQYF. The chain joins TRBV5-4 to TRBJ2-5; TRBD1 or TRBD2 may be the D gene (5 bases each). Germline V gives CDR1 SGHNT, CDR2 YYREEE (reference sequence). This CDR3 region has 17 residues. V lost 4 bases and J lost 2, with 21 bases in between. Full variable domain (outside the CDR3, taken from reference TRBV5-4 and TRBJ2-5): ETGVTQSPTHLIKTRGQQVTLRCSSQSGHNTVSWYQQALGQGPQFIFQYYREEENGRGNFPPRFSGLQFPNYSSELNVNALELDDSALYLCASSPLMSGRLQETQYFGPGTRLLVL.

CDR3 loop: CASSEMGAQYF. CDR3 sequence (DNA): TGTGCCAGCAGTGAAATGGGGGCCCAGTACTTC. The chain combines TRBV2 with TRBJ2-5; D is perhaps TRBD1 or TRBD2 (5 bases each). The CDR3 contains 11 residues. Per the germline V gene, CDR1 is SNHLY and CDR2 is FYNNEI. Trimming left V 2 bases short and J 9 bases short, with 7 bases between.

This clone has more than one count but fewer than ten. The J gene is TRBJ1-1, the V gene TRBV18; D is unclear. CDR1 KGHSH and CDR2 LQKENI come from the germline V gene. CDR3 length: 17 amino acids. V lost 2 bases and J lost 2, with 18 bases in between. Written as DNA, the CDR3 is TGTGCCAGCTCACCAAATGAATTCCTCGGGGAAAACACTGAAGCTTTCTTT. This sequence encodes CASSPNEFLGENTEAFF.

The chain uses TRBV4-2 and TRBJ1-5; D call uncertain. CDR3 length: 15 residues. V was pared by 0 bases and J by 5 bases, with 11 bases between. Germline V gene sequence: CDR1 LGHNA, CDR2 YNFKEQ. As DNA, the CDR3 is TGTGCCAGCAGCCAAGATGAGGCCAAGTATCAGCCCCAGCATTTT. Its protein product is CASSQDEAKYQPQHF.

In DNA form, the CDR3 reads TGTGCCAGCAGCTTAACAGGGGACTTCCAAGAGACCCAGTACTTC. This codes for CASSLTGDFQETQYF. This rearrangement joins TRBV5-4 to TRBJ2-5, with D perhaps matching TRBD1 (7 bases). The CDR3 sequence is 15 residues long. Germline V gene data show CDR1 as SGHNT and CDR2 as YYREEE (reference sequence). The V gene lost 2 bases and the J gene lost 1 base, with 12 bases spanning the gap. Full variable domain (outside the CDR3, taken from reference TRBV5-4 and TRBJ2-5): ETGVTQSPTHLIKTRGQQVTLRCSSQSGHNTVSWYQQALGQGPQFIFQYYREEENGRGNFPPRFSGLQFPNYSSELNVNALELDDSALYLCASSLTGDFQETQYFGPGTRLLVL.

A few counts support this clone. The chain employs TRBV6-1 and TRBJ2-6; D is undetermined. The germline V gene encodes CDR1 MNHNS and CDR2 SASEGT. The CDR3 runs to 15 residues. Trimming cost V 1 base and J 0 bases, with 4 bases left between them. The CDR3, as DNA: TGTGCCAGCAGTGAAGACAGCTCTGGGGCCAACGTCCTGACTTTC. Translating gives CASSEDSSGANVLTF.

The chain uses TRBV4-1 and TRBJ2-2; D unresolved. Deletions cut 1 base from V and 3 bases from J, with 9 bases between. CDR1 MGHRA and CDR2 YSYEKL come from the germline V gene. The CDR3 runs to 15 residues. This CDR3 reads CASSQGARDTGELFF. The CDR3 DNA follows: TGCGCCAGCAGCCAAGGAGCGAGAGACACCGGGGAGCTGTTTTTT.

This clone was seen more than once but under ten times. The chain recombines TRBV10-2 with TRBJ1-6; D call uncertain. This CDR3 is 14 amino acids long. Germline-derived CDR1 and CDR2 are WSHSY and SAAADI. Trimming cost V 5 bases and J 9 bases, with 14 bases left between them. This chain's CDR3 is CASSPQVPGSPLHF. The CDR3 region has the DNA TGCGCCAGCAGTCCCCAGGTACCAGGTTCACCCCTCCACTTT.

This clone has a single count. The chain couples TRBV4-2 to TRBJ1-4; 9 nucleotides line up with TRBD1. The CDR3 is 17 amino acids. J gave up 1 base and V 2 bases, and 5 bases lay outside the gene matches. In germline, CDR1 is LGHNA, CDR2 YNFKEQ. Here the CDR3 DNA reads TGTGCCAGCAGCCAATTAAGGGGACAGGGAACTAATGAAAAACTGTTTTTT. Translating gives CASSQLRGQGTNEKLFF.

The rearrangement joins TRBV5-1 to TRBJ2-1; TRBD2 agrees at 11 bases. The trim removed 3 bases at V and 0 bases at J, leaving 11 bases unmatched. The CDR3 extends over 19 amino acids. Germline-derived CDR1 and CDR2 are SGHRS and YFSETQ. CDR3 bases: TGCGCCAGCAGCTCGGGGGGACTAGCGGCAGCCAGCTCCTACAATGAGCAGTTCTTC. This translates into CASSSGGLAAASSYNEQFF.

The gene calls are TRBV6-5 and TRBJ2-7; TRBD1 or TRBD2 may be the D gene (6 bases each). The CDR3 consists of 13 residues. Germline CDR1 reads MNHEY; CDR2 reads SVGAGI. The V end lost 4 bases, the J end lost 8 bases, and 15 bases lay between the germline ends. Here the CDR3 reads CASSSLQGGKQYF. CDR3 in DNA: TGTGCCAGCAGTTCCCTACAGGGAGGCAAGCAGTACTTC.

This sequence joins TRBV2 and TRBJ2-1, with D uncertain. CDR3 length equals 13 residues. Germline values: CDR1 SNHLY, CDR2 FYNNEI. Between the trimmed V and J ends, which lost 7 bases and 4 bases, there was a span of 11 bases. In nucleotides, the CDR3 is TGTGCCAGCAACTATCCGAGTTACAATGAGCAGTTCTTC. Translating gives CASNYPSYNEQFF. Full variable domain (remainder filled in from reference TRBV2 and TRBJ2-1): EPEVTQTPSHQVTQMGQEVILRCVPISNHLYFYWYRQILGQKVEFLVSFYNNEISEKSEIFDDQFSVERPDGSNFTLKIRSTKLEDSAMYFCASNYPSYNEQFFGPGTRLTVL.

The sample holds one count of this clone. V gene TRBV9 combines with J gene TRBJ1-2; the D gene is possibly TRBD1 (5 bases). The CDR3 consists of 13 residues. The V end was cut by 4 bases, the J end by 8 bases, with 15 bases between. Germline V CDR1 and CDR2: SGDLS, YYNGEE. The CDR3 loop reads CASSPSGGRGYTF. CDR3 bases: TGTGCCAGCAGCCCAAGCGGGGGGAGAGGCTACACCTTC.

The chain combines TRBV4-2 with TRBJ1-2, with D maybe TRBD1 (5 bases). V was cut by 4 bases and J by 2 bases, with 17 bases left in between. This CDR3 has 16 amino acids. Germline CDR1 reads LGHNA; CDR2 reads YNFKEQ. In nucleotides, the CDR3 is TGTGCCAGCAGCCTAACCTCTCTCCCAGGGAACTATGGCTACACCTTC. This codes for CASSLTSLPGNYGYTF.

The chain links TRBV28 to TRBJ2-5; D is uncertain. The CDR3 totals 14 residues. V lost 7 bases, J lost 5 bases, and 17 bases lay in between. CDR1 is MDHEN, CDR2 SYDVKM, per germline. This chain's CDR3 is CASTKVTKRETQYF. CDR3 sequence (DNA): TGTGCCAGCACCAAGGTTACCAAGAGGGAGACCCAGTACTTC. Looking up the rest from reference TRBV28 and TRBJ2-5 gives the full variable domain: DVKVTQSSRYLVKRTGEKVFLECVQDMDHENMFWYRQDPGLGLRLIYFSYDVKMKEKGDIPEGYSVSREKKERFSLILESASTNQTSMYLCASTKVTKRETQYFGPGTRLLVL.

To note about this clone: The junction and the germline gene differ at one end; a read error may be behind it. Different DNA sequences within this sample yield the same CDR3. V usage is TRBV30 and J usage is TRBJ2-7; 8 nucleotides align to TRBD1. Germline loops: CDR1 GTSNPN, CDR2 SVGIG (reference sequence). The CDR3 covers 16 residues. DNA for the CDR3: TGTGCCTGGAGTGCGGTACGGGACAGGAGCTCCTACGAGCAGTACTTT. It codes for CAWSAVRDRSSYEQYF.

This sequence joins TRBV10-3 and TRBJ2-7, with 8 bases aligning to TRBD1. The CDR3 covers 13 residues. V lost 6 bases, J lost 2 bases, and 3 bases stayed unmatched. CDR1 is ENHRY, CDR2 SYGVKD, per germline. The CDR3 here is CAISTGQAYEQYF. In nucleotides, the CDR3 is TGTGCCATCAGCACGGGACAGGCCTACGAGCAGTACTTC.

This chain uses TRBV7-3 with TRBJ2-2; no firm D call. Between the trimmed V and J ends, which lost 6 bases and 1 base, there was a span of 6 bases. The CDR3 spans 13 residues. The V gene's germline CDR1 is SGHTA and CDR2 FQGTGA. The CDR3 loop is CASSQVNTGELFF. CDR3 coding DNA: TGTGCCAGCAGTCAGGTGAACACCGGGGAGCTGTTTTTT.

V and J are TRBV6-1 and TRBJ1-4, with 7 bases matching TRBD1. Per the germline V gene, CDR1 is MNHNS and CDR2 is SASEGT. The CDR3 covers 15 residues. Trimming cost V 11 bases and J 6 bases; bases outside gene matches: 15. CDR3 nucleotide sequence: TGTGCCGGTTCTCCGACAGGGCGTCGTTATGAAAAACTGTTTTTT. Its protein product is CAGSPTGRRYEKLFF.

The CDR3 sequence: CASSFGTLNTGELFF. The CDR3, as DNA: TGTGCCAGCAGCTTCGGGACTTTGAACACCGGGGAGCTGTTTTTT. The gene calls are TRBV7-9 and TRBJ2-2; D possibly corresponds to TRBD2 (6 bases). Trimming took 3 bases from V and 1 from J, leaving 9 bases between them. CDR3 size: 15 residues. Looked up from germline, CDR1 is SEHNR and CDR2 is FQNEAQ (reference sequence).

This clone was detected only once. The rearrangement uses TRBV5-1 and TRBJ2-5, with a possible D match to TRBD1 (6 bases). The V gene lost 0 bases and the J gene lost 1 base, with 10 bases spanning the gap. Germline V gene sequence: CDR1 SGHRS, CDR2 YFSETQ. There are 15 residues in the CDR3. The CDR3 DNA reads as TGCGCCAGCAGCTTGGCCGGCAGGGGCCAAGAGACCCAGTACTTC. As protein: CASSLAGRGQETQYF.

The chain carries TRBV19 and TRBJ1-2; a possible D gene is TRBD1 (6 bases). Between the trimmed V and J ends, which lost 7 bases and 5 bases, there was a span of 14 bases. Germline CDR1 is LNHDA and CDR2 is SQIVND (reference sequence). The CDR3 has 13 amino acids. The CDR3 here is CASKEQGTYGYTF. DNA of the CDR3: TGTGCCAGTAAGGAGCAGGGGACTTATGGCTACACCTTC.